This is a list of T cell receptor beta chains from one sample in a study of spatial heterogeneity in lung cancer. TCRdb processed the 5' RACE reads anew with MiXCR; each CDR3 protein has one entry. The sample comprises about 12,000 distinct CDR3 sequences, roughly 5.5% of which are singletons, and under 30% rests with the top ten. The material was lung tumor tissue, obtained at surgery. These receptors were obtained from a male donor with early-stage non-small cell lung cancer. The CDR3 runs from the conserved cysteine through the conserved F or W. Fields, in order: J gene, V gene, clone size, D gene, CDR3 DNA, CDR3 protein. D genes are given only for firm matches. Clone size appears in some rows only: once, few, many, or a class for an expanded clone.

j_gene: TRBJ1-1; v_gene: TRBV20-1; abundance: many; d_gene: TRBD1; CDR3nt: TGCAGTGCCAGCGGGACAGGACGGGGTTACACTGAAGCTTTCTTT; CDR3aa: CSASGTGRGYTEAFF
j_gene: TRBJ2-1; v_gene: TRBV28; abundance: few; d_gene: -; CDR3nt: TGTGCCAGCAGTTTGCACGGGACCTACAATGAGCAGTTCTTC; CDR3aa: CASSLHGTYNEQFF
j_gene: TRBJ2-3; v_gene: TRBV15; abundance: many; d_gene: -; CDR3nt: TGTGCCACCAGCGCTGAGGGCGATACGCAGTATTTT; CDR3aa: CATSAEGDTQYF
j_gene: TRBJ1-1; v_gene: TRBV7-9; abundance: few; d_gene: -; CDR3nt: TGTGCCAGCAGCTTATATCAGAACACTGAAGCTTTCTTT; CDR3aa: CASSLYQNTEAFF
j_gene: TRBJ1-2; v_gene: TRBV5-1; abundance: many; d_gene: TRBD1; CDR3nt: TGCGCCAGCAGCTTGGACAGGGGCAGGGACTATGGCTACACCTTC; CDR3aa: CASSLDRGRDYGYTF
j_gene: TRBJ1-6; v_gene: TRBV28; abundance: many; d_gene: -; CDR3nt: TGTGCCAGCAGTTTCCGGGACCCCGGGCCCCCCCTCCACTTT; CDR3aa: CASSFRDPGPPLHF
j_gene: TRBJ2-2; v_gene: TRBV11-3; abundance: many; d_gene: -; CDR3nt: TGTGCCAGCAGCCCCGGGACAGGGGAGCTGTTTTTT; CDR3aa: CASSPGTGELFF
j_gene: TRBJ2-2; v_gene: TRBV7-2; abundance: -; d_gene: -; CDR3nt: TGTGCCAGCAGCTTAGAGATCCCCGGGGAGCTGTTTTTT; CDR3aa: CASSLEIPGELFF
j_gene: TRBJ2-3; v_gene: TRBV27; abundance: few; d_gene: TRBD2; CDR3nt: TGTGCCAGCACCCTTCTCGGGGGGGACACAGATACGCAGTATTTT; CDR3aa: CASTLLGGDTDTQYF
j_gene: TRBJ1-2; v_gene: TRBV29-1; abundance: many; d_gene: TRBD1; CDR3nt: TGCAGCGTTGATTGGACAGGGGGCCGTGGCTACACCTTC; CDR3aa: CSVDWTGGRGYTF
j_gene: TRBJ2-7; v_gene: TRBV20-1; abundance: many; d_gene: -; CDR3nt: TGCAGTGCTTTTGAATTTTCGGGACCCTTTAGCTCCTACGAGCAGTACTTC; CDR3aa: CSAFEFSGPFSSYEQYF
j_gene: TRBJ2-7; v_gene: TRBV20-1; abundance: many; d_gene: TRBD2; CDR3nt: TGCAGTGCCCCGGCGGGGAGGGGCTGGAGCTCCTACGAGCAGTACTTC; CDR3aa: CSAPAGRGWSSYEQYF
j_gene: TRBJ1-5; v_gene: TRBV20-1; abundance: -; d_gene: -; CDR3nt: TGCAGTGCTAGCCCCCCAGGGGCAAGGCAGCCCCAGCATTTT; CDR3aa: CSASPPGARQPQHF
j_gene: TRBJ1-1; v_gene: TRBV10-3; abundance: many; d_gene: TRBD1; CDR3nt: TGTGCCATCAGTGAGTCCGGGACAGTGAACACTGAAGCTTTCTTT; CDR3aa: CAISESGTVNTEAFF
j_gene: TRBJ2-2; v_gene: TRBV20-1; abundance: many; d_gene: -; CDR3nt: TGCAGTGCTAGACAGGGCCCCGGGGAGCTGTTTTTT; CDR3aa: CSARQGPGELFF
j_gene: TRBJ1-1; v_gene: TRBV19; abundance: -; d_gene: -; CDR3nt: TGTGCCAGTAGCCAGAATTCAGGGAACACTGAAGCTTTCTTT; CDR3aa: CASSQNSGNTEAFF
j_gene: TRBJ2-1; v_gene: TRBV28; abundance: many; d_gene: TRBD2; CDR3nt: TGTGCCAGCAGCCCATCGGGAGGAGGGGTTTCCTACAATGAGCAGTTCTTC; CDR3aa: CASSPSGGGVSYNEQFF
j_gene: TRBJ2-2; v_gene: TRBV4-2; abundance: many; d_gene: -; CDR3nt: TGTGCCAGCAGCCAAGAGGGCGGGGCGAACACCGGGGAGCTGTTTTTT; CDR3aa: CASSQEGGANTGELFF
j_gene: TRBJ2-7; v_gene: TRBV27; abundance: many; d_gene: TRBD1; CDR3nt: TGTGCCAGCAGTTTAAGTGGGACAGGGGCTTCCTACGAGCAGTACTTC; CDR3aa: CASSLSGTGASYEQYF
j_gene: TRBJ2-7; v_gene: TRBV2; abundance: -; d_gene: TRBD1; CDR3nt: TGTGCCAGCAGTGGGGACAGCGGCTACGAGCAGTACTTC; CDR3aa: CASSGDSGYEQYF
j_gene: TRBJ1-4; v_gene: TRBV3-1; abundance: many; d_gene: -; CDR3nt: TGTGCCAGCAGCCAGGGGGGGGTACAGGAAAAACTGTTTTTT; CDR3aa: CASSQGGVQEKLFF
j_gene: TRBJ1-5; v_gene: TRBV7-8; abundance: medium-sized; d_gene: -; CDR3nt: TGTGCCAGCAGCTTAGAACGCCAGCCCCAGCATTTT; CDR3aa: CASSLERQPQHF
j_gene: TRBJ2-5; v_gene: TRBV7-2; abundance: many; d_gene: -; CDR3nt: TGTGCCAGCAGCTCTGGCACTACATCCCAAGAGACCCAGTACTTC; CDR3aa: CASSSGTTSQETQYF
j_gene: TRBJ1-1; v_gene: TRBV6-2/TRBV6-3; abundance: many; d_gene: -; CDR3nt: TGTGCCAGCAGCCAGGGGACTGAAGCTTTCTTT; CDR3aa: CASSQGTEAFF
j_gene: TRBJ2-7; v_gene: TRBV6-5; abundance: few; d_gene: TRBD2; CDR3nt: TGTGCCAGCAGTTACGGAGGTAGCGGGGGGAGCTCCTACGAGCAGTACTTC; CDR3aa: CASSYGGSGGSSYEQYF
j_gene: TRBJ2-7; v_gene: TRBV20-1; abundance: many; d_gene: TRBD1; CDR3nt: TGCAGTGCTAAGACAGGGGGCAACTACGAGCAGTACTTC; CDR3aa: CSAKTGGNYEQYF
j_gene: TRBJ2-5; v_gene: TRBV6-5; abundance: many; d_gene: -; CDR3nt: TGTGCCAGCAGTTACCGTTCCCCGGGCTGGGGGAAGGAGACCCAGTACTTC; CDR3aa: CASSYRSPGWGKETQYF
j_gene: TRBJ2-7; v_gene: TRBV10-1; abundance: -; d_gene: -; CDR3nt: TGCGCCAGCATTACAGGTCCCTACGAGCAGTACTTC; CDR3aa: CASITGPYEQYF
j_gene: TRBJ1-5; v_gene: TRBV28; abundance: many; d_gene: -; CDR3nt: TGTGCCAGCAGTGGGCGGGCCTTCAATCAGCCCCAGCATTTT; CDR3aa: CASSGRAFNQPQHF
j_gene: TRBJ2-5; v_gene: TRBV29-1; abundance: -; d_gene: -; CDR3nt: TGCAGCGTCGATAGCGGTTCTACCAGGACCCAGTACTTC; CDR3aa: CSVDSGSTRTQYF
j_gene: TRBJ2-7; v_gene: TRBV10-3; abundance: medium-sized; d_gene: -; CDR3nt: TGTGCCATCAGTGAGTCCGGAGGATGGGTTTCCTACGAGCAGTACTTC; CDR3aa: CAISESGGWVSYEQYF
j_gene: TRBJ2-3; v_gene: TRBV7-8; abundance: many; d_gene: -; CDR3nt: TGTGCCAGCAGCTCGTCTAGAGGGGGGCCGGTGAGCACAGATACGCAGTATTTT; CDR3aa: CASSSSRGGPVSTDTQYF
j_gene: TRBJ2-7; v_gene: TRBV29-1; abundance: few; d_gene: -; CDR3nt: TGCAGCGTTGCCTTTACCGGGGGATACGAGCAGTACTTC; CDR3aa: CSVAFTGGYEQYF
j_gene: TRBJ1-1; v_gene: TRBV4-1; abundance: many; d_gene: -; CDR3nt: TGCGCCAGCAGCCAATTTGAAAACACTGAAGCTTTCTTT; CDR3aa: CASSQFENTEAFF
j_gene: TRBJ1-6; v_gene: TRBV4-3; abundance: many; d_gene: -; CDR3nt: TGCGCCAGCAGCCAAGATGATGGTTATAATTCACCCCTCCACTTT; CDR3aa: CASSQDDGYNSPLHF
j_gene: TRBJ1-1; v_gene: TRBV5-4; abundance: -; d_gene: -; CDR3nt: TGTGCCAGCAGCTTGGTGGGGGGGAACACTGAAGCTTTCTTT; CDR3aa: CASSLVGGNTEAFF
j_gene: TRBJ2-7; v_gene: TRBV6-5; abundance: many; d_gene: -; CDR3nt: TGTGCCAGCAGTCCCCGGGGGCGGGACGAGCAGTACTTC; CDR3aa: CASSPRGRDEQYF
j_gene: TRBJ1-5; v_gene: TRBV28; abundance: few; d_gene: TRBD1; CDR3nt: TGTGCCAGCAGGACAGGGGGCCCTCAGCCCCAGCATTTT; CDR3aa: CASRTGGPQPQHF
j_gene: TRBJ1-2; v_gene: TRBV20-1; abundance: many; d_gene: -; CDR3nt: TGCAGTGCTAGAGCCCCCGACTATTACTATAGGGGCTACACCTTC; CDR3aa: CSARAPDYYYRGYTF
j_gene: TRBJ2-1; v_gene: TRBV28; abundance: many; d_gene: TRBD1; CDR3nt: TGTGCCAGCAGCTCACCCGCGGGACAGGGTGTTCATGAGCAGTTCTTC; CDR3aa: CASSSPAGQGVHEQFF
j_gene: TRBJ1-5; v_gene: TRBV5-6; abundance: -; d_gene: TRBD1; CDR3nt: TGTGCCAGCAGCACTCAGTCAGGGGGCCAGCCCCAGCATTTT; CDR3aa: CASSTQSGGQPQHF
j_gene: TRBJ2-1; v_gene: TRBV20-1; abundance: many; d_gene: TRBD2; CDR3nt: TGCAGTGCTTCCAATAGCGGGGGTTACAATGAGCAGTTCTTC; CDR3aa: CSASNSGGYNEQFF
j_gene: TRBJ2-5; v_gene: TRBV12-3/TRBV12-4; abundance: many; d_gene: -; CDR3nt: TGTGCCAGCAACTCCGGGTGGGAGACCCAGTACTTC; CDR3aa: CASNSGWETQYF
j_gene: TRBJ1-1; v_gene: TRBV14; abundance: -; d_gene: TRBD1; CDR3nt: TGTGCCAGCAGCCCGGACAGGGCCACTGAAGCTTTCTTT; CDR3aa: CASSPDRATEAFF
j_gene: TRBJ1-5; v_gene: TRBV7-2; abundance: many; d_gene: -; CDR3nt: TGTGCCAGCAGCTTAGGAATAGGTGGGTCCGGGCAGCCCCAGCATTTT; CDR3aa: CASSLGIGGSGQPQHF
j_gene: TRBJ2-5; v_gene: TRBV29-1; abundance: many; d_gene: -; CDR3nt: TGCAGCTTCTTGGGCCTCGGTGAGACCCAGTACTTC; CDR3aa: CSFLGLGETQYF
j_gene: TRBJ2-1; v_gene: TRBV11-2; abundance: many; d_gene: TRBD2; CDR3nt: TGTGCCAGCAGCTTAGTCAGGGGTGGCGGGGGGTCCTACAATGAGCAGTTCTTC; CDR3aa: CASSLVRGGGGSYNEQFF
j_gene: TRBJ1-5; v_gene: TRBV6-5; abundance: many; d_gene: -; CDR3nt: TGTGCCAGCAGTTACTCGGAATCCCATCAGCCCCAGCATTTT; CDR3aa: CASSYSESHQPQHF
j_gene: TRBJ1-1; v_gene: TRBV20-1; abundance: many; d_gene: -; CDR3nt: TGCAGTGCCACCCCCTTCCGCATGAACACTGAAGCTTTCTTT; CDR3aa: CSATPFRMNTEAFF
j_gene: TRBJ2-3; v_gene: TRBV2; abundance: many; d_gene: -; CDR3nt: TGTGCCAGCAGTGACAGGGTGAAGGCAGATACGCAGTATTTT; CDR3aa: CASSDRVKADTQYF
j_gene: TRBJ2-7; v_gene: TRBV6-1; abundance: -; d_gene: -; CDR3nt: TGTGCCAGCAGTCGAGGCTATGCCTACGAGCAGTACTTC; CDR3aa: CASSRGYAYEQYF
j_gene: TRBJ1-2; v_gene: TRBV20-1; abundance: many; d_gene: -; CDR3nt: TGCAGTGCTAGAAACGTATATGGCTACACCTTC; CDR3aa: CSARNVYGYTF
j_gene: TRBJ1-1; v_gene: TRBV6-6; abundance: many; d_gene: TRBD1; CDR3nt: TGTGCCAGCAGTACGGACAGGCCCTCGGACACTGAAGCTTTCTTT; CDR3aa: CASSTDRPSDTEAFF
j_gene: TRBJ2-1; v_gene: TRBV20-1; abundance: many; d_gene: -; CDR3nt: TGCAGTGCTAATGGGAATGAGCAGTTCTTC; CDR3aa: CSANGNEQFF
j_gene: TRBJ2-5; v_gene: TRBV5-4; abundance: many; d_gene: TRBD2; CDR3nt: TGTGCCAGCAGCTTGGTTCTAGCGGGGCAAGAGACCCAGTACTTC; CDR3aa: CASSLVLAGQETQYF